This is a list of T cell receptor beta chains from one sample in a study of cytomegalovirus exposure and HLA in healthy donors. Repertoires were generated with immunoSEQ multiplex PCR, while TCRdb's copy carries only in-frame clones and drops some. The sample consists of approximately 180,000 clones, about three quarters of them appearing once. Sequencing was performed on PBMCs. The receptors stem from a man between 40 and 49 years old in good health and CMV-seropositive. The conserved cysteine and the conserved F or W are not part of the CDR3 here. Only part of the rows carry a size: once, few, many, or a class if the clone is expanded.

clone size	V gene	CDR3 protein
.	TRBV29-1	SVEGPGTDTQY
.	TRBV19	ASSPTGAGNQPQH
.	TRBV5-1	ASSAQDGSAGEQY
.	TRBV7-6	ASSFWRNTEAF
once	TRBV7-7	ASSLGLGGTPVAQY
.	TRBV2	ASSEGLGTGQY
.	TRBV27	ASSPFAFDRSYEQY
.	TRBV6-1	ASSGLAGGYNEQF
once	TRBV7-2	ASSGRTGNQETQY
few	TRBV7-2	ASSLSPGTSNEQY
.	TRBV5-1	ASSFANPYNEQF
.	TRBV7-9	ANSPLSGRGEQY
few	TRBV5-4	ASIPGQGNTGELF
.	TRBV10-3	AISDPKRDINIQY
once	TRBV10-2	ASRKGGSVNEQF
.	TRBV29-1	SVGSAGVGSQY
.	TRBV5-8	ASRLSGGSTDTQY
few	TRBV30	AWTFHEQY
.	TRBV27	ASSLWPGVRADGELF
.	TRBV5-6	ASSLTGQWSSYNSPLH
.	TRBV19	ASSMVAEGPQGDTQY
.	TRBV28	ASRKDRGWNQPQH
.	TRBV2	ASSSRSPRQGDNGLT
.	TRBV20-1	SAGDFEAF
.	TRBV7-3	ASSLGLSTDTQY
.	TRBV5-4	ASRLEGGDQREDLY
.	TRBV9	ASSPWGGAQY
.	TRBV28	ASNPGGQGAREQY
.	TRBV6-1	ASREYGTAYNEQF
.	TRBV9	ASSAHTDTQY
.	TRBV4-1	ASSVGGRGGEQY
.	TRBV5-4	ASSTTSGRPQYEQY
.	TRBV9	ASSPIGGSGNTIY
.	TRBV6-5	ASSSNSGVLT
.	TRBV14	ASSQWGQAAADTQY
.	TRBV11-3	ASTARGAGNTIY
.	TRBV7-9	SSSRSDREAF
once	TRBV4-1	ASSQSVRGRALGHEQF
.	TRBV5-6	ASSLFLSGHRTGELF
.	TRBV5-1	ASSQDTGVAKAF
.	TRBV5-1	ASSLAGQTEKLF
.	TRBV5-1	ASSLGGTRSGNEQF
few	TRBV6-5	ASSPRPHEQY
once	TRBV25-1	ASSESGGQTYEQY